Below are 2 T cell receptor beta chains sequenced from a single sample in a study of shared clonotypes between healthy human individuals. This table comes from immunoSEQ multiplex PCR, and its TCRdb copy is limited to in-frame clones, with some not included. The sample yields 2 million to 2.5 million clones, 85% to 95% seen once. Sample: naive CD4+ T cells from PBMCs. Subset of the sample: CD45RA+ positively selected. The receptors shown here come from a man younger than 35 in good health. Some clones in this sample may be carry-over from other donors' samples.

This clone was seen a single time. The chain is built from TRBV7-8 and TRBJ2-1; D unclear. CDR3 length equals 14 residues. The germline CDR1 and CDR2 sequences are SGHVS and FQNEAQ. Trimming shortened V by 6 bases and J by 2 bases, and 11 bases separated the two germline ends. For the CDR3, the DNA is TGTGCCAGCAGTCTGGGCTCTCCCTACAATGAGCAGTTCTTC. Translated, it gives CASSLGSPYNEQFF. Variable domain in full (rest from reference TRBV7-8 and TRBJ2-1): GAGVSQSPRYKVAKRGQDVALRCDPISGHVSLFWYQQALGQGPEFLTYFQNEAQLDKSGLPSDRFFAERPEGSVSTLKIQRTQQEDSAVYLCASSLGSPYNEQFFGPGTRLTVL.

J is TRBJ1-5 and V is TRBV19; perhaps TRBD1 as D (5 bases). CDR3 length equals 16 residues. The ends were cut back, 3 bases at V and 0 bases at J, with 12 bases in the middle. Germline V gene lookup returns CDR1 LNHDA and CDR2 SQIVND (reference sequence). The CDR3: CASSIRGSYSNQPQHF. CDR3 DNA: TGTGCCAGTAGTATTCGGGGCAGTTATAGCAATCAGCCCCAGCATTTT.